The entry that follows covers one TCR beta chain sequence. The antigen is unknown. These data are taken from a study of shared clonotypes between healthy human individuals. As originally analysed: Filtering was not the same, since immunoSEQ gave junction-only sequences without quality scores. Method: immunoSEQ multiplex PCR; TCRdb's copy keeps in-frame clones and lacks some. V, J and clone size were drawn from that table, and D and trimming were deduced from the DNA. The sample holds around 320,000 clones; about nine tenths are singletons and the top ten take 15% to 20%. Findings and caveats of the study: Clonotype sharing levels among donors were expected to vary with sequencing depth. The study drew on few donors, limiting represented genetic and exposure-history diversity.

This CDR3 has 16 residues. The V gene's germline CDR1 is SGHRS and CDR2 YFSETQ. With 3 bases removed from V and 0 bases from J, the gap between germline ends came to 12 bases. The clonotype originates from a man aged 18 to 29 in good health. The V and J genes are TRBV5-1 and TRBJ2-2; D is ambiguous. Source material: memory CD8+ T cells sorted from blood. As for subset: CD45RO+ cells pooled with CCR7-negative TemRA cells. Here the CDR3 reads CASSSNMIANTGELFF. In nucleotides, the CDR3 is TGCGCCAGCAGCTCGAACATGATCGCGAACACCGGGGAGCTGTTTTTT.